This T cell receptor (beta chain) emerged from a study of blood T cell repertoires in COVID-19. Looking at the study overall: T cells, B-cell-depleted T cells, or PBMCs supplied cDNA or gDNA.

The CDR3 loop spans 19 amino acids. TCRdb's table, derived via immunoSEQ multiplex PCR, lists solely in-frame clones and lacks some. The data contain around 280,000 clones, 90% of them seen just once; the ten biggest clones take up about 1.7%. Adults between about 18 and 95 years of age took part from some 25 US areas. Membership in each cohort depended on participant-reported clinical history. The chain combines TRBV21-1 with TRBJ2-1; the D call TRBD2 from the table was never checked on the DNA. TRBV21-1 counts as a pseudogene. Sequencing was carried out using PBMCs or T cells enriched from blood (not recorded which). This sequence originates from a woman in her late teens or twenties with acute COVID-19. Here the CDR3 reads CASPTLGLAGAASYNEQFF. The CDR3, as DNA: TGTGCCAGCCCCACCCTGGGACTAGCGGGAGCGGCGTCCTACAATGAGCAGTTCTTC.